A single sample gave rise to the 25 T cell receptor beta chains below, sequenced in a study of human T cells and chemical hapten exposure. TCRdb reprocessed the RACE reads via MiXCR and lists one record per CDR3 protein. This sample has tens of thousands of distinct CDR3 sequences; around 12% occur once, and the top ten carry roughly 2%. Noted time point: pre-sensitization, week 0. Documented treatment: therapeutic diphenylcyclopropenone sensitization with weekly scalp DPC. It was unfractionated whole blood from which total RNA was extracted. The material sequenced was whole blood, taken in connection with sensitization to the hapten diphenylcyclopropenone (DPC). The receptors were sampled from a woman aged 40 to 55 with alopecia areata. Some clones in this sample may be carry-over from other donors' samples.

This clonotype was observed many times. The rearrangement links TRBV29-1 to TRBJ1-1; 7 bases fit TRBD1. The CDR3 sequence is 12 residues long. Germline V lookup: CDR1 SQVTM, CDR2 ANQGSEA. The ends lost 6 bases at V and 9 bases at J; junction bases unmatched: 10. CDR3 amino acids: CSVGGTANQAFF. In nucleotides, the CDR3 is TGCAGCGTGGGGGGGACAGCTAATCAAGCTTTCTTT.

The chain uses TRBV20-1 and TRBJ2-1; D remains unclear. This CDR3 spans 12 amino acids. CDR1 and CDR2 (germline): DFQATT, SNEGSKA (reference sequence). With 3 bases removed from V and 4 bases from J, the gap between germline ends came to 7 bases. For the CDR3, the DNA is TGCAGTGCTAGTCGGGTTTACAATGAGCAGTTCTTC. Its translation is CSASRVYNEQFF.

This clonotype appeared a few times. CDR3 sequence reads: CASSDDVRGNTIYF. DNA of the CDR3: TGTGCCAGCAGTGACGATGTGCGGGGAAACACCATATATTTT. The V gene is TRBV2, the J gene TRBJ1-3; D is uncertain. CDR1 SNHLY and CDR2 FYNNEI come from the germline V gene. This CDR3 is built from 14 residues. The ends were cut back, 3 bases at V and 4 bases at J, with 10 bases in the middle.

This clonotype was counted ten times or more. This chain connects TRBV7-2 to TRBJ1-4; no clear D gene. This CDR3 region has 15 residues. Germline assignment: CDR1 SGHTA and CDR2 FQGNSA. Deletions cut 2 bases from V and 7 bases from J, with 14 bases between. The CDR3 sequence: CASSLSARESEKLFF. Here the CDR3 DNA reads TGTGCCAGCAGCTTATCAGCCCGGGAGAGTGAAAAACTGTTTTTT.

As DNA, the CDR3 is TGTGCCAGCAGCTTAGTCATTCTGGGTGCCTACGAGCAGTACTTC. Its translation is CASSLVILGAYEQYF. V and J are TRBV7-8 and TRBJ2-7; no clear D. Germline V gene lookup returns CDR1 SGHVS and CDR2 FQNEAQ. V dropped 1 base and J dropped 2 bases, with 12 bases sitting between them. This CDR3 region has 15 residues.

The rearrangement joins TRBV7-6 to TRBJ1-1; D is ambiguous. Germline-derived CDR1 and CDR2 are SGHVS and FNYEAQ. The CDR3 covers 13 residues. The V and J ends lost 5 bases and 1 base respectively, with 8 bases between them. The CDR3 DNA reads TGTGCCAGCAGCCCAGACGAGAACACTGAAGCTTTCTTT. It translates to CASSPDENTEAFF.

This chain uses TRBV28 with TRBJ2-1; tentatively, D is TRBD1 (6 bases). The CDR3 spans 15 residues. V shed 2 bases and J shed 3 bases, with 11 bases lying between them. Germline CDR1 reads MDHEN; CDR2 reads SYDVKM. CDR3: CASSLRTVHYNEQFF. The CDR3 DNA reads TGTGCCAGCAGTTTAAGGACAGTCCACTACAATGAGCAGTTCTTC.

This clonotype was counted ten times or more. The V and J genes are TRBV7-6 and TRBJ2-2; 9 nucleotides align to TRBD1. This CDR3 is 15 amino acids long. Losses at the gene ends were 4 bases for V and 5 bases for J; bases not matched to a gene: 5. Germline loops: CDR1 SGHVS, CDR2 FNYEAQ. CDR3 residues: CASSWGTGRTGELFF. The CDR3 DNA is TGTGCCAGCAGCTGGGGGACAGGGAGGACCGGGGAGCTGTTTTTT. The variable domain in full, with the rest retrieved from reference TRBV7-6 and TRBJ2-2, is GAGVSQSPRYKVTKRGQDVALRCDPISGHVSLYWYRQALGQGPEFLTYFNYEAQQDKSGLPNDRFSAERPEGSISTLTIQRTEQRDSAMYRCASSWGTGRTGELFFGEGSRLTVL.

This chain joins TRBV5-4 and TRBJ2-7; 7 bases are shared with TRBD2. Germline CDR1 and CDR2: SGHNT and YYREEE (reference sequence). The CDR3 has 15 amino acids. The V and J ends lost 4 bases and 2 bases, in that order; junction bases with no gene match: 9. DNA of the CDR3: TGTGCCAGCAGCCTGAAGCAGGGAGGGCCCTACGAGCAGTACTTC. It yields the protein CASSLKQGGPYEQYF.

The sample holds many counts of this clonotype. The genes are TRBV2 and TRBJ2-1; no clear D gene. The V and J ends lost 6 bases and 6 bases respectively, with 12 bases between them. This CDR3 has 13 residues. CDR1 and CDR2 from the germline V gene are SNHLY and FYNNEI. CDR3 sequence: CASREAWINEQFF. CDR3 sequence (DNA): TGTGCCAGCAGAGAGGCGTGGATCAATGAGCAGTTCTTC. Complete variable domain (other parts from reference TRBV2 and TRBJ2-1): EPEVTQTPSHQVTQMGQEVILRCVPISNHLYFYWYRQILGQKVEFLVSFYNNEISEKSEIFDDQFSVERPDGSNFTLKIRSTKLEDSAMYFCASREAWINEQFFGPGTRLTVL.

The CDR3 loop reads CSVERDRGREQYF. The CDR3 nucleotides are TGCAGCGTTGAAAGGGACAGGGGGCGGGAGCAGTACTTC. The genes are TRBV29-1 and TRBJ2-7; TRBD1 aligns across 12 bases. The CDR3 is 13 amino acids. Trimming took 2 bases from V and 7 from J; bases not matched to a gene: 3. Germline CDR1 SQVTM, CDR2 ANQGSEA.

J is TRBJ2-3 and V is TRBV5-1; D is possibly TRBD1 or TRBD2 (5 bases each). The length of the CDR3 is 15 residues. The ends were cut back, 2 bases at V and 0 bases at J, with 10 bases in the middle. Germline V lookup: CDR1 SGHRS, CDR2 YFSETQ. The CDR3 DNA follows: TGCGCCAGCAGCTTCCAGGGAGCGAGCACAGATACGCAGTATTTT. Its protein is CASSFQGASTDTQYF.

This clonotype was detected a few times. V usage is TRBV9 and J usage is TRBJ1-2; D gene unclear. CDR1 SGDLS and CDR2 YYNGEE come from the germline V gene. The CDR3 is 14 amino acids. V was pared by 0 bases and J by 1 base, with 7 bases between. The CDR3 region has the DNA TGTGCCAGCAGCGTAGGGCAGGATAACTATGGCTACACCTTC. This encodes CASSVGQDNYGYTF. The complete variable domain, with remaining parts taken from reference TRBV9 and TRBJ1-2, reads DSGVTQTPKHLITATGQRVTLRCSPRSGDLSVYWYQQSLDQGLQFLIQYYNGEERAKGNILERFSAQQFPDLHSELNLSSLELGDSALYFCASSVGQDNYGYTFGSGTRLTVV.

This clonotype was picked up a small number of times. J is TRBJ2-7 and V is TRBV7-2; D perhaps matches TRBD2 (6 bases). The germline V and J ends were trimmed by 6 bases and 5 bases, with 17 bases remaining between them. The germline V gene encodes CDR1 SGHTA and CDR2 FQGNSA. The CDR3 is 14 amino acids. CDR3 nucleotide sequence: TGTGCCAGCAGGATAGGAGGGGCCCTCCACGAGCAGTACTTC. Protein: CASRIGGALHEQYF.

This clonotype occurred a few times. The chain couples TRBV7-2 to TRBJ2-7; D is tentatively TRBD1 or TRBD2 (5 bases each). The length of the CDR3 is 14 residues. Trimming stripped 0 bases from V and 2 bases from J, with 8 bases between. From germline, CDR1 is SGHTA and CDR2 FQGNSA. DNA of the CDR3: TGTGCCAGCAGCTTAGCCAGGGAGACCTACGAGCAGTACTTC. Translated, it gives CASSLARETYEQYF.

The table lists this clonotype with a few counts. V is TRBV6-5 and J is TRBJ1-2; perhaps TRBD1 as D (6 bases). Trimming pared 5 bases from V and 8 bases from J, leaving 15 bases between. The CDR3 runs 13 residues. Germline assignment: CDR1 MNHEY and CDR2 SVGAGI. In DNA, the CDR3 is TGTGCCAGCAGTGGCCAGGGGAGTTCGGGCTACACCTTC. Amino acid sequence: CASSGQGSSGYTF.

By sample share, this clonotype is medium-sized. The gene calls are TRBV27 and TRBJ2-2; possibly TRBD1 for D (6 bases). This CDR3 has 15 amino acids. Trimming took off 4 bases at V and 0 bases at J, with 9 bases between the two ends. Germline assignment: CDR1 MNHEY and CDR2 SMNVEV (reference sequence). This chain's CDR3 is CASSSRDTNTGELFF. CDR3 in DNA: TGTGCCAGCAGTTCCCGGGACACGAACACCGGGGAGCTGTTTTTT.

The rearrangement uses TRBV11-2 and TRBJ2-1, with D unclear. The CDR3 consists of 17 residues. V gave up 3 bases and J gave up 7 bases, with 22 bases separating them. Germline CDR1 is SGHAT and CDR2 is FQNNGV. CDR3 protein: CASSFPRAIASTNEQFF. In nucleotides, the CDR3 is TGTGCCAGCAGCTTCCCTCGGGCCATAGCTTCCACGAATGAGCAGTTCTTC.

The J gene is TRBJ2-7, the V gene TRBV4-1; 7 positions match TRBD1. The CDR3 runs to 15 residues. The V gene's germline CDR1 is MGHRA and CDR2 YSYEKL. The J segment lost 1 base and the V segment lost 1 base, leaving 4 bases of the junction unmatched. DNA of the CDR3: TGCGCCAGCAGCCAAGTTTCGGGACAGTCCTACGAGCAGTACTTC. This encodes CASSQVSGQSYEQYF.

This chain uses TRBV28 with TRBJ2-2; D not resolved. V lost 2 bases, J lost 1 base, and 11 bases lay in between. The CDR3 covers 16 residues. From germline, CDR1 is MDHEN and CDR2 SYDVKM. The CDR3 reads CASSLISGLNTGELFF. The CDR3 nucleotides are TGTGCCAGCAGTTTAATATCCGGGCTGAACACCGGGGAGCTGTTTTTT.

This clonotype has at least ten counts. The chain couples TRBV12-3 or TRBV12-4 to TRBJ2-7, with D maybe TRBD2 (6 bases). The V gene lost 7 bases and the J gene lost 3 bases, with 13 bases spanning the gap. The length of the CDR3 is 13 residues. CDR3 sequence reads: CASTPGLLYEQYF. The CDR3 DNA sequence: TGTGCCAGCACCCCCGGACTACTCTACGAGCAGTACTTC.

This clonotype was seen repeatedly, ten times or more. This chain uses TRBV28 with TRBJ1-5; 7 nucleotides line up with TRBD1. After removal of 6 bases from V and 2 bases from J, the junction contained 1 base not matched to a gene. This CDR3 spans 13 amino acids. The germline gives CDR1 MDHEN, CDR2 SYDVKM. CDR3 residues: CASRDRGNQPQHF. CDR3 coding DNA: TGTGCCAGCAGAGACAGGGGCAATCAGCCCCAGCATTTT.

Written as DNA, the CDR3 is TGTGCCAGCAGCTTGAGGACAGGGCCACCCTACGAGCAGTACTTC. This translates into CASSLRTGPPYEQYF. The J gene is TRBJ2-7, the V gene TRBV5-5, with TRBD1 matching over 8 bases. Germline lookup yields CDR1 SGHKS and CDR2 YYEKEE (reference sequence). The CDR3 is 15 amino acids. The V gene end was trimmed by 1 base and the J gene end by 2 bases; junction bases not matched to a gene: 5.

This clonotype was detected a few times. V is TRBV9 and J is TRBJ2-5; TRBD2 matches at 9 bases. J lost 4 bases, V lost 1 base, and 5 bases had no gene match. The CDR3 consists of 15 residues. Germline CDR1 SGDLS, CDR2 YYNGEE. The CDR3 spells CASSVWGSGGETQYF. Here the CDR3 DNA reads TGTGCCAGCAGCGTATGGGGTAGCGGGGGAGAGACCCAGTACTTC.

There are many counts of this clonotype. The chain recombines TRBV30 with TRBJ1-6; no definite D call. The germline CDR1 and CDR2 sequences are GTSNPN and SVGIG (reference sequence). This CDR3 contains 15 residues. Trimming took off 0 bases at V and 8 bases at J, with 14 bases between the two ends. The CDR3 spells CAWSVGWVSDSPLHF. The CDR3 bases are TGTGCCTGGAGTGTGGGATGGGTGAGTGATTCACCCCTCCACTTT.